The 8 T cell receptor beta chains listed next were all sequenced from one sample in a study of blood T cell repertoires in COVID-19. Sequencing used immunoSEQ multiplex PCR; TCRdb keeps in-frame clones, though not all of them. Among approximately 150,000 clones listed, 70% to 90% were seen once. Sequenced input: PBMCs or T cells enriched from blood (not recorded which). The receptors originated from a woman aged 40 to 50 who had recovered from COVID-19.

J is TRBJ1-5 and V is TRBV6-5, with 10 bases lining up with TRBD1. Germline CDR1 and CDR2: MNHEY and SVGAGI. After removal of 10 bases from V and 4 bases from J, the junction contained 4 bases not matched to a gene. The CDR3 sequence is 13 residues long. The CDR3: CATADRGNQPQHF. For the CDR3, the DNA is TGTGCCACCGCGGACAGGGGGAATCAGCCCCAGCATTTT.

This chain links TRBV6-1 with TRBJ2-1; perhaps TRBD1 as D (6 bases). CDR1 is MNHNS, CDR2 SASEGT, per germline. The ends were cut back, 2 bases at V and 8 bases at J, with 7 bases in the middle. The CDR3 consists of 12 residues. The CDR3 DNA sequence: TGTGCCAGCAGTGAATCAGGGGATGAGCAGTTCTTC. Translating it yields CASSESGDEQFF.

This sequence joins TRBV5-1 and TRBJ2-5, with 7 positions matching TRBD1. In germline, CDR1 is SGHRS, CDR2 YFSETQ. The CDR3 loop spans 15 amino acids. The junction had 6 bases not matched to a gene; V was cut back by 4 bases and J by 0 bases. The CDR3 sequence is CASSPTGMYQETQYF. CDR3 in DNA: TGCGCCAGCAGCCCGACAGGGATGTACCAAGAGACCCAGTACTTC.

V is TRBV3-1 (or the pseudogene TRBV3-2) and J is TRBJ2-1, with 9 bases identical to TRBD2. V dropped 1 base and J dropped 4; count of bases not matched to a gene: 5. The CDR3 is 16 amino acids. CDR1 and CDR2 (germline): LGHDT, YNNKEL (reference sequence). The CDR3 protein is CASSQGYAGGYNEQFF. The CDR3 nucleotides read TGTGCCAGCAGCCAAGGGTACGCGGGAGGGTACAATGAGCAGTTCTTC.

V gene TRBV3-1 (or the pseudogene TRBV3-2) combines with J gene TRBJ1-2; D might be TRBD1 (5 bases). Per germline, CDR1 LGHDT and CDR2 YNNKEL (reference sequence). The CDR3 length is 14 residues. V lost 0 bases and J lost 6, with 11 bases in between. In DNA form, the CDR3 reads TGTGCCAGCAGCCAAGAGGGCAGGGCTCATGGCTACACCTTC. This encodes CASSQEGRAHGYTF.

The chain links TRBV5-6 to TRBJ1-2; D gene uncertain. Trimming stripped 0 bases from V and 9 bases from J, with 15 bases between. This CDR3 spans 14 amino acids. Germline CDR1 SGHDT, CDR2 YYEEEE. The CDR3 region has the DNA TGTGCCAGCAGCTTGGTGAGGGATGGCGGTAGCTACACCTTC. Amino acids: CASSLVRDGGSYTF.

V gene TRBV18 combines with J gene TRBJ2-1; a possible D gene is TRBD1 (6 bases). The CDR3 sequence is 13 residues long. The germline V gene has CDR1 KGHSH and CDR2 LQKENI. V was trimmed by 2 bases and J by 8 bases, leaving 10 bases between them. CDR3 in amino acids: CASSPRTVYEQFF. CDR3 bases: TGTGCCAGCTCACCAAGGACAGTGTATGAGCAGTTCTTC.

This clone was detected once. The V and J genes are TRBV3-1 (or the pseudogene TRBV3-2) and TRBJ2-3, with 10 bases that match TRBD2. CDR1 and CDR2 from the germline V gene are LGHDT and YNNKEL (reference sequence). The junction had 8 bases not matched to a gene; V was cut back by 6 bases and J by 2 bases. This CDR3 has 16 residues. The CDR3 DNA sequence: TGTGCCAGCAGGGAGGGGACTAGCGTATACACAGATACGCAGTATTTT. Encoded protein: CASREGTSVYTDTQYF.